A selection of T cell receptor beta chains follows, all from one sample in a study of T-cell reconstitution after alpha-beta-depleted transplantation in children. TCRdb re-derived calls from the PCR reads in MiXCR, one entry per CDR3 protein. The sample holds about 440,000 distinct CDR3 sequences, approximately 42% seen once. The sample consisted of PBMCs, taken before TCRalphabeta/CD19-depleted stem cell transplant. The receptors originated from a girl aged 2 to 10 with aplastic anemia, due to receive a stem cell transplant. Both conserved end residues are part of each CDR3. D genes are given only for firm matches. Clone size, where shown, is once, few, many, or a class for clones that have expanded.

d_gene: TRBD2; v_gene: TRBV20-1; len: 13; j_gene: TRBJ2-7; abundance: many; CDR3aa: CSATGLSLYEQYF; CDR3nt: TGCAGTGCCACGGGACTATCCCTCTACGAGCAGTACTTC
d_gene: TRBD1; v_gene: TRBV29-1; len: 13; j_gene: TRBJ2-7; abundance: few; CDR3aa: CSVAGTGIHEQYF; CDR3nt: TGCAGCGTTGCCGGGACAGGGATCCACGAGCAGTACTTC
d_gene: TRBD1; v_gene: TRBV2; len: 14; j_gene: TRBJ2-7; abundance: many; CDR3aa: CASLGDRESYEQYF; CDR3nt: TGTGCCAGCCTGGGGGACAGGGAGTCCTACGAGCAGTACTTC
d_gene: .; v_gene: TRBV6-1; len: 16; j_gene: TRBJ2-7; abundance: .; CDR3aa: CASGVPSNRLSNEQYF; CDR3nt: TGTGCCAGCGGTGTACCCTCAAACAGGCTCTCGAACGAGCAGTACTTC
d_gene: .; v_gene: TRBV11-2; len: 14; j_gene: TRBJ2-1; abundance: few; CDR3aa: CASSFSGAYNEQFF; CDR3nt: TGTGCCAGCAGCTTTAGCGGTGCCTACAATGAGCAGTTCTTC
d_gene: TRBD1; v_gene: TRBV6-1; len: 16; j_gene: TRBJ2-1; abundance: few; CDR3aa: CASSGRQGISSNEQFF; CDR3nt: TGTGCCAGCAGTGGAAGACAGGGCATATCAAGCAATGAGCAGTTCTTC
d_gene: .; v_gene: TRBV4-1; len: 16; j_gene: TRBJ2-1; abundance: many; CDR3aa: CASSQEIRAGFYEQFF; CDR3nt: TGCGCCAGCAGCCAAGAAATTCGTGCAGGGTTCTATGAGCAGTTCTTC
d_gene: .; v_gene: TRBV6-5; len: 16; j_gene: TRBJ1-2; abundance: .; CDR3aa: CASSYSEAAVDYGYTF; CDR3nt: TGTGCCAGCAGTTACTCGGAGGCGGCAGTTGACTATGGCTACACCTTC
d_gene: TRBD2; v_gene: TRBV10-3; len: 15; j_gene: TRBJ2-7; abundance: .; CDR3aa: CAISGPERGVYEQYF; CDR3nt: TGTGCCATCAGTGGCCCCGAGCGGGGGGTCTACGAGCAGTACTTC
d_gene: TRBD1; v_gene: TRBV20-1; len: 13; j_gene: TRBJ1-6; abundance: .; CDR3aa: CSAARDRGSPLHF; CDR3nt: TGCAGTGCTGCCCGGGACAGGGGTTCACCCCTCCACTTT
d_gene: TRBD2; v_gene: TRBV20-1; len: 14; j_gene: TRBJ2-7; abundance: .; CDR3aa: CSASVLAVTYEQYF; CDR3nt: TGCAGTGCTAGCGTACTAGCGGTAACCTACGAGCAGTACTTC
d_gene: TRBD1; v_gene: TRBV5-1; len: 15; j_gene: TRBJ1-2; abundance: .; CDR3aa: CASSLGATGLGGYTF; CDR3nt: TGCGCCAGCAGCTTGGGGGCGACAGGGCTAGGAGGCTACACCTTC
d_gene: .; v_gene: TRBV4-3; len: 15; j_gene: TRBJ2-7; abundance: many; CDR3aa: CASSPGGTRSYEQYF; CDR3nt: TGCGCCAGCAGCCCAGGGGGGACTAGATCCTACGAGCAGTACTTC
d_gene: TRBD2; v_gene: TRBV20-1; len: 17; j_gene: TRBJ2-1; abundance: .; CDR3aa: CSARAWGGTSGFNEQFF; CDR3nt: TGCAGTGCTAGAGCGTGGGGCGGGACTAGCGGGTTCAATGAGCAGTTCTTC
d_gene: .; v_gene: TRBV7-2; len: 16; j_gene: TRBJ1-5; abundance: many; CDR3aa: CASSLGNLLSNQPQHF; CDR3nt: TGTGCCAGCAGCTTAGGGAACCTTCTTAGCAATCAGCCCCAGCATTTT
d_gene: .; v_gene: TRBV7-9; len: 14; j_gene: TRBJ2-1; abundance: few; CDR3aa: CASSLDPGANEQFF; CDR3nt: TGTGCCAGCAGCTTAGATCCAGGGGCCAATGAGCAGTTCTTC
d_gene: .; v_gene: TRBV6-1; len: 14; j_gene: TRBJ2-7; abundance: once; CDR3aa: CASQAVSNRDEQYF; CDR3nt: TGTGCCAGCCAGGCCGTATCTAACAGAGACGAGCAGTACTTC
d_gene: TRBD1; v_gene: TRBV6-1; len: 16; j_gene: TRBJ1-6; abundance: .; CDR3aa: CASRRSTGGLSSPLHF; CDR3nt: TGTGCCAGCAGACGATCAACAGGGGGCCTGAGCTCACCCCTCCACTTT
d_gene: TRBD2; v_gene: TRBV10-3; len: 12; j_gene: TRBJ2-7; abundance: once; CDR3aa: CAISSTSAEQYF; CDR3nt: TGTGCCATCAGCTCCACTAGCGCCGAGCAGTACTTC
d_gene: TRBD2; v_gene: TRBV10-3; len: 16; j_gene: TRBJ2-1; abundance: .; CDR3aa: CAISTTSGLSYNEQFF; CDR3nt: TGTGCCATCTCAACAACTAGCGGTCTCTCCTACAATGAGCAGTTCTTC
d_gene: TRBD1; v_gene: TRBV20-1; len: 17; j_gene: TRBJ2-7; abundance: .; CDR3aa: CSARDPHDRAGGYEQYF; CDR3nt: TGCAGTGCTAGAGATCCACACGACAGGGCTGGAGGTTACGAGCAGTACTTC
d_gene: TRBD2; v_gene: TRBV11-1; len: 20; j_gene: TRBJ2-5; abundance: .; CDR3aa: CASSSRLAGSWTRLGETQYF; CDR3nt: TGTGCCAGCAGCTCACGACTAGCGGGGAGTTGGACCCGCTTGGGCGAGACCCAGTACTTC
d_gene: TRBD2; v_gene: TRBV20-1; len: 14; j_gene: TRBJ2-1; abundance: once; CDR3aa: CSAPVLAGGKGQFF; CDR3nt: TGCAGTGCCCCAGTCTTGGCGGGAGGGAAAGGGCAGTTCTTC
d_gene: .; v_gene: TRBV29-1; len: 13; j_gene: TRBJ2-7; abundance: many; CDR3aa: CSASTGLLYEQYF; CDR3nt: TGCAGCGCCTCGACAGGCCTTCTCTACGAGCAGTACTTC
d_gene: .; v_gene: TRBV20-1; len: 14; j_gene: TRBJ2-1; abundance: few; CDR3aa: CSAQKGGSYNEQFF; CDR3nt: TGCAGTGCCCAAAAGGGGGGATCCTACAATGAGCAGTTCTTC
d_gene: TRBD1; v_gene: TRBV20-1; len: 13; j_gene: TRBJ2-7; abundance: few; CDR3aa: CSVERQGPYEQYF; CDR3nt: TGCAGTGTAGAGAGACAGGGCCCCTACGAGCAGTACTTC
d_gene: TRBD2; v_gene: TRBV15; len: 11; j_gene: TRBJ2-1; abundance: once; CDR3aa: CATQRGGEQFF; CDR3nt: TGTGCCACCCAGCGGGGTGGCGAGCAGTTCTTC
d_gene: .; v_gene: TRBV18; len: 14; j_gene: TRBJ2-7; abundance: .; CDR3aa: CASSPETRVREQYF; CDR3nt: TGTGCCAGCTCACCGGAAACGAGGGTTCGCGAGCAGTACTTC
d_gene: .; v_gene: TRBV5-1; len: 15; j_gene: TRBJ1-1; abundance: few; CDR3aa: CASSRVRAGDNEAFF; CDR3nt: TGCGCCAGCAGCCGCGTAAGGGCAGGGGACAATGAAGCTTTCTTT
d_gene: .; v_gene: TRBV7-2; len: 17; j_gene: TRBJ2-3; abundance: .; CDR3aa: CASSLALAFISTDTQYF; CDR3nt: TGTGCCAGCAGCTTAGCGCTGGCGTTTATCAGCACAGATACGCAGTATTTT
d_gene: .; v_gene: TRBV21-1; len: 14; j_gene: TRBJ2-1; abundance: .; CDR3aa: CASSKMLPYNEQFF; CDR3nt: TGTGCCAGCAGCAAAATGCTCCCCTACAATGAGCAGTTCTTC
d_gene: .; v_gene: TRBV6-5; len: 18; j_gene: TRBJ1-2; abundance: .; CDR3aa: CASSSSRVVAGLNYGYTF; CDR3nt: TGTGCCAGCAGTTCAAGTAGGGTCGTGGCAGGCCTTAACTATGGCTACACCTTC
d_gene: .; v_gene: TRBV5-1; len: 12; j_gene: TRBJ2-1; abundance: .; CDR3aa: CASSPGWDEQFF; CDR3nt: TGCGCCAGCAGCCCGGGCTGGGATGAGCAGTTCTTC
d_gene: TRBD1; v_gene: TRBV20-1; len: 15; j_gene: TRBJ2-7; abundance: many; CDR3aa: CSAAPAGTGAYEQYF; CDR3nt: TGCAGTGCTGCGCCGGCCGGGACAGGGGCCTACGAGCAGTACTTC
d_gene: TRBD1; v_gene: TRBV29-1; len: 12; j_gene: TRBJ1-1; abundance: .; CDR3aa: CSVSPRQGEAFF; CDR3nt: TGCAGCGTCAGTCCCAGACAGGGCGAAGCTTTCTTT